This T cell receptor (beta chain) is from a study of cytomegalovirus exposure and HLA in healthy donors. For the study at large: From donors who were HLA-typed, an early data release held 75 million to 85 million unique TCRs. Of several hundred genotyped donors, roughly 81% clustered with self-reported Caucasian donors.

About this clone: Its matching antigen is unknown.

V shed 0 bases and J shed 3 bases, with 6 bases lying between them. Germline V lookup: CDR1 MGHRA, CDR2 YSYEKL. The CDR3 is 13 amino acids. Overall study findings and caveats: Cytomegalovirus association was listed for about 150 TCR beta chains.

PCR involved 60 Vbeta and 13 Jbeta primers. Data came from immunoSEQ multiplex PCR; TCRdb stores just in-frame clones and leaves some out. This sample's clone table lists approximately 38,000 clones. The sequence was obtained from a young man in good health and CMV-seronegative. The sequencing input was PBMCs. The chain joins TRBV4-1 to TRBJ2-7, with D tentatively TRBD1 (6 bases). The DNA for the CDR3 is TGCGCCAGCAGCCAAGACAGGGGCTACGAGCAGTACTTC. Translating it yields CASSQDRGYEQYF.